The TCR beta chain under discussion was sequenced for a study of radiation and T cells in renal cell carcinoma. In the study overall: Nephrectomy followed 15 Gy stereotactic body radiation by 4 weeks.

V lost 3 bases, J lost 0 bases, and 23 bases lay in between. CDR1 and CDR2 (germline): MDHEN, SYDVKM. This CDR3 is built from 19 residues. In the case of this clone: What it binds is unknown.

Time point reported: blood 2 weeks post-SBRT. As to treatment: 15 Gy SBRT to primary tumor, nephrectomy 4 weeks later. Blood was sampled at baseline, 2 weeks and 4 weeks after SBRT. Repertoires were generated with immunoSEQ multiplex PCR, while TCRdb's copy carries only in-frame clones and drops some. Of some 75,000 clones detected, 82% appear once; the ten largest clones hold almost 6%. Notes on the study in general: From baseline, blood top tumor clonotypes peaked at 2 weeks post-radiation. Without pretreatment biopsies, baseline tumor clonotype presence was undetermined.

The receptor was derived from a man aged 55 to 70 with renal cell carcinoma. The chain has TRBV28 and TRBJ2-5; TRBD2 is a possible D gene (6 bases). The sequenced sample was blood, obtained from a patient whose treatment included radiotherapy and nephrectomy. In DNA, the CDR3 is TGTGCCAGCAGTTTGGGTAGCGGTTCGTATCCCATGTACCAAGAGACCCAGTACTTC. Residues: CASSLGSGSYPMYQETQYF.